This TCR beta chain comes out of a study of neurological immune-mediated disorders. The CDR3 spans 13 residues. The germline V and J ends were trimmed by 6 bases and 3 bases, with 11 bases remaining between them. The germline V gene has CDR1 MNHEY and CDR2 SVGEGT. PBMCs stored at -80 C, 2 million in total, were the source of the unsorted libraries. 5'RACE generated cDNA with 10-nucleotide random UMIs. Each CDR3 protein is one row after TCRdb ran MiXCR on the 5' RACE reads. Of about 50,000 distinct CDR3 sequences in the sample, about 9.3% were seen once. Study observations and caveats: The absence of any CDR3 amino acid sequence shared by expanded clones across subjects suggests that repertoires were private in all groups. The study found the most TCR clonal expansion in HTLV-1-associated myelopathy and the least in multiple sclerosis, below healthy controls.

This clonotype was recorded many times. Its target is unknown. The rearrangement links TRBV6-2 or TRBV6-3 to TRBJ1-1; D gene ambiguous. What was sequenced was PBMCs. This TCR derives from a man aged 70-80 years with HTLV-1-associated myelopathy (HAM/TSP). The CDR3 nucleotides are TGTGCCAGCAGGCCACATGAGGACACTGAAGCTTTCTTT. This translates into CASRPHEDTEAFF.